This TCR beta chain was identified in a study of T cell responses to AZD1222 COVID-19 vaccine. Assay: immunoSEQ multiplex PCR; the TCRdb copy retains only in-frame clones and omits some. This sample carries about 140,000 clones, about 90% of them seen once, and the ten largest clones take approximately 3%. Germline V gives CDR1 LNHDA, CDR2 SQIVND (reference sequence). Trimming cost V 3 bases and J 7 bases; bases outside gene matches: 9. The length of the CDR3 is 17 residues. This chain connects TRBV19 to TRBJ1-6; TRBD1 agrees at 10 bases. The sequence was obtained from an adult in good health. Sequenced material: peripheral blood, taken on day 0 of AZD1222 vaccination. CDR3 DNA sequence: TGTGCCAGTAGTATCCCTCCAATGGGACAGGGGAATTCACCCCTCCACTTT. It is translated as CASSIPPMGQGNSPLHF.